Following are 28 T cell receptor beta chains from one sample sequenced in a study of radiotherapy plus CTLA-4 blockade in lung cancer. The assay was immunoSEQ multiplex PCR, and TCRdb's table has in-frame clones only and misses some. Of roughly 100,000 clones detected, roughly 80% appear once; the ten largest clones hold under 30%. The sample consisted of peripheral blood, taken from a patient treated with radiotherapy plus ipilimumab. The origin of the receptors is a human donor with non-small cell lung cancer that progressed on radiotherapy plus ipilimumab.

The chain recombines TRBV11-2 with TRBJ1-3; D unclear. The CDR3 runs 16 residues. Per the germline V gene, CDR1 is SGHAT and CDR2 is FQNNGV. V was trimmed by 5 bases and J by 0 bases, leaving 14 bases between them. The CDR3 here is CASSPSGLNSGNTIYF. The CDR3 nucleotides read TGTGCCAGCAGCCCCTCTGGACTGAACTCTGGAAACACCATATATTTT.

The chain combines TRBV6-4 with TRBJ2-1; either TRBD1 or TRBD2 may fit D (5 bases each). V was trimmed by 4 bases and J by 7 bases, leaving 11 bases between them. This CDR3 comprises 13 residues. Looked up from germline, CDR1 is MRHNA and CDR2 is SNTAGT. The CDR3 nucleotides read TGTGCCAGCAGTGTAGAGTGGGGGAATGAGCAGTTCTTC. This codes for CASSVEWGNEQFF.

This chain connects TRBV27 to TRBJ2-2, with 9 nucleotides matching TRBD2. CDR3 length: 16 residues. CDR1 and CDR2 (germline): MNHEY, SMNVEV (reference sequence). The V segment lost 4 bases and the J segment 4 bases; nucleotides outside the gene matches: 7. In DNA, the CDR3 is TGTGCCAGCAGTTATTGGGGCGGGAGGGGCACCGGGGAGCTGTTTTTT. Its translation is CASSYWGGRGTGELFF.

The CDR3 region has the DNA TGTGCCAGCAGTTTAGGGGTCAGAGGATCAGATACGCAGTATTTT. Translation gives CASSLGVRGSDTQYF. The V and J genes are TRBV28 and TRBJ2-3; D remains ambiguous. The V end lost 2 bases, the J end lost 4 bases, and 13 bases lay between the germline ends. Per germline, CDR1 MDHEN and CDR2 SYDVKM. The CDR3 has 15 residues.

This clone was recorded a few times. J is TRBJ2-1 and V is TRBV6-6; 7 bases are shared with TRBD2. This CDR3 comprises 14 residues. Germline CDR1 and CDR2: MNHNY and SVGAGI (reference sequence). V shed 8 bases and J 2 bases; nucleotides not matched to a gene: 6. The DNA of the CDR3 is TGTGCCAGCGGGGACGGGGGGACCTACAATGAGCAGTTCTTC. Translating it yields CASGDGGTYNEQFF.

The chain joins TRBV2 to TRBJ2-1, with 12 nucleotides matching TRBD2. CDR1 is SNHLY, CDR2 FYNNEI, per germline. V dropped 10 bases and J dropped 1; count of bases not matched to a gene: 8. The length of the CDR3 is 16 residues. The CDR3 loop reads CATRASGRGSYNEQFF. DNA of the CDR3: TGTGCCACTCGGGCTAGCGGGAGGGGGTCCTACAATGAGCAGTTCTTC.

The V and J genes are TRBV6-1 and TRBJ1-2; tentative D call: TRBD1 (5 bases). Trimming took 6 bases from V and 4 from J, leaving 15 bases between them. The CDR3 has 14 amino acids. Germline V gene sequence: CDR1 MNHNS, CDR2 SASEGT. The DNA of the CDR3 is TGTGCCAGCAGGTCCGCCGGGACCTCCTATGGCTACACCTTC. Residues: CASRSAGTSYGYTF.

The rearrangement uses TRBV27 and TRBJ1-2, with D maybe TRBD1 (6 bases). Trimming left V 4 bases short and J 4 bases short, with 10 bases between. CDR3 length equals 13 residues. Germline values: CDR1 MNHEY, CDR2 SMNVEV (reference sequence). For the CDR3, the DNA is TGTGCCAGCAGTTATGGGACAACCTATGGCTACACCTTC. This sequence encodes CASSYGTTYGYTF.

The chain carries TRBV9 and TRBJ1-1, with D hard to call. Germline CDR1 reads SGDLS; CDR2 reads YYNGEE. Trimming removed 0 bases at V and 0 bases at J, with 3 bases between. This CDR3 comprises 13 residues. The CDR3 is CASSVALNTEAFF. CDR3 bases: TGTGCCAGCAGCGTAGCCCTGAACACTGAAGCTTTCTTT.

This clone was picked up one time. V is TRBV28 and J is TRBJ2-7, with D tentatively TRBD1 (6 bases). Germline CDR1 is MDHEN and CDR2 is SYDVKM. The CDR3 extends over 12 amino acids. The V end was cut by 5 bases, the J end by 3 bases, with 8 bases between. The chain's CDR3 is CASSQGFYEQYV. The CDR3 DNA follows: TGTGCCAGCAGTCAGGGGTTCTACGAGCAGTACGTC.

The J gene is TRBJ1-5, the V gene TRBV6-5; tentative D call: TRBD1 (6 bases). This CDR3 has 15 residues. Germline values: CDR1 MNHEY, CDR2 SVGAGI. V lost 6 bases, J lost 0 bases, and 12 bases lay in between. This CDR3 reads CASRARGNSNQPQHF. The DNA of the CDR3 is TGTGCCAGCAGGGCCAGGGGTAATAGCAATCAGCCCCAGCATTTT.

By proportion, this clone is medium-sized (0.01 to 0.1%). This chain connects TRBV4-1 to TRBJ1-5; 8 bases are a match to TRBD1. Trimming took 1 base from V and 5 from J; bases not matched to a gene: 7. The CDR3 consists of 16 residues. Germline CDR1 MGHRA, CDR2 YSYEKL. CDR3 bases: TGCGCCAGCAGCCAAGCGGCAGGGGGCGTGGATCAGCCCCAGCATTTT. Encoded protein: CASSQAAGGVDQPQHF.

The J gene is TRBJ2-7, the V gene TRBV12-2; the table's D call TRBD2 went unverified against the DNA. TRBV12-2 is noted as a pseudogene. This CDR3 is built from 17 residues. The DNA for the CDR3 is TGTGCAAGTCGCCCCGGGGGCGGACTAGCGGGGGCCTACGAGCAGTACTTC. The encoded protein is CASRPGGGLAGAYEQYF.

This clone is judged medium-sized. The V call is TRBV6-4, the J call TRBJ2-2; D is ambiguous. Germline assignment: CDR1 MRHNA and CDR2 SNTAGT. The length of the CDR3 is 15 residues. V lost 2 bases, J lost 1 base, and 8 bases lay in between. This CDR3 is CASSDPSMNTGELFF. DNA for the CDR3: TGTGCCAGCAGTGACCCCTCGATGAACACCGGGGAGCTGTTTTTT.

The J gene is TRBJ2-7, the V gene TRBV2; D gene ambiguous. This CDR3 has 15 residues. Germline values: CDR1 SNHLY, CDR2 FYNNEI. V was pared by 4 bases and J by 0 bases, with 13 bases between. The CDR3 loop is CASSATATSSYEQYF. The CDR3 DNA is TGTGCCAGCAGTGCGACCGCGACGAGCTCCTACGAGCAGTACTTC.

The rearrangement links TRBV6-4 to TRBJ2-1; D unresolved. Germline CDR1 MRHNA, CDR2 SNTAGT. The CDR3 loop spans 12 amino acids. The V end lost 2 bases, the J end lost 10 bases, and 9 bases lay between the germline ends. The CDR3 nucleotides are TGTGCCAGCAGTGACGTGGGCAGGGAGCAGTTCTTC. The encoded protein is CASSDVGREQFF.

The V call is TRBV28, the J call TRBJ2-1, with a tentative D call TRBD1 (5 bases). This CDR3 comprises 16 residues. Trimming pared 4 bases from V and 2 bases from J, leaving 15 bases between. CDR1 is MDHEN, CDR2 SYDVKM, per germline. In DNA, the CDR3 is TGTGCCAGCAGTTCCCGACAGCCATTAACCTACAATGAGCAGTTCTTC. As protein: CASSSRQPLTYNEQFF.

This chain links TRBV5-1 with TRBJ1-4; perhaps TRBD1 as D (5 bases). The CDR3 extends over 14 amino acids. Looked up from germline, CDR1 is SGHRS and CDR2 is YFSETQ. The V gene lost 4 bases and the J gene lost 3 bases, with 10 bases spanning the gap. The CDR3: CASSTTASNEKLFF. For the CDR3, the DNA is TGCGCCAGCAGCACGACAGCCTCTAATGAAAAACTGTTTTTT.

CDR3 nucleotide sequence: TGTGCCAGCTCACATTCGAACACTGAAGCTTTCTTT. It translates to CASSHSNTEAFF. This sequence joins TRBV18 and TRBJ1-1; D remains unclear. This CDR3 is 12 amino acids long. Germline V gene data show CDR1 as KGHSH and CDR2 as LQKENI. V was clipped by 4 bases and J by 1 base, with 4 bases between them.

This clone was counted a single time. The chain joins TRBV28 to TRBJ2-7; D unclear. The CDR3 contains 14 residues. From germline, CDR1 is MDHEN and CDR2 SYDVKM. Trimming took 4 bases from V and 2 from J, leaving 12 bases between them. CDR3 sequence: CASSSPPTAYEQYF. The CDR3 coding sequence is TGTGCCAGCAGTTCGCCACCCACAGCCTACGAGCAGTACTTC.

The chain uses TRBV5-1 and TRBJ2-3; a weak D match, TRBD1 (6 bases). Deletions cut 0 bases from V and 6 bases from J, with 20 bases between. The germline V gene encodes CDR1 SGHRS and CDR2 YFSETQ. CDR3 length equals 17 residues. The CDR3 region is CASSLADIYQGSDTQYF. The CDR3 nucleotides are TGCGCCAGCAGCTTGGCTGACATCTATCAGGGGTCGGATACGCAGTATTTT.

The chain couples TRBV7-9 to TRBJ1-1; D perhaps matches TRBD1 (6 bases). Germline V gives CDR1 SEHNR, CDR2 FQNEAQ (reference sequence). The ends were cut back, 5 bases at V and 3 bases at J, with 13 bases in the middle. The CDR3 sequence is 14 residues long. Written as DNA, the CDR3 is TGTGCCAGCAGCCACAGGGCGGTGGACACTGAAGCTTTCTTT. It yields the protein CASSHRAVDTEAFF.

This rearrangement joins TRBV12-5 to TRBJ2-7; D assignment may be TRBD1 or TRBD2 (5 bases each). The ends were cut back, 1 base at V and 5 bases at J, with 9 bases in the middle. The CDR3 is made up of 13 amino acids. Germline values: CDR1 LGHNT, CDR2 FRNRAP. The CDR3 sequence: CASGLGQRNEQYF. CDR3 DNA: TGTGCTAGTGGTTTGGGACAGCGGAACGAGCAGTACTTC.

In DNA, the CDR3 is TGTGCCAGCAGCCTAGGGGGACAGGGCTATGAGCAGTTCTTC. As protein: CASSLGGQGYEQFF. This chain links TRBV7-3 with TRBJ2-1, with 9 nucleotides matching TRBD1. The CDR3 contains 14 residues. After removal of 5 bases from V and 8 bases from J, the junction contained 7 bases not matched to a gene. The germline gives CDR1 SGHTA, CDR2 FQGTGA.

The chain is built from TRBV6-1 and TRBJ2-3; a possible D gene is TRBD2 (6 bases). V lost 4 bases and J lost 2, with 16 bases in between. The CDR3 is 16 residues long. CDR1 is MNHNS and CDR2 is SASEGT in the germline V gene. The DNA for the CDR3 is TGTGCCAGCAGTGCCATTAGCGGAGCCCCCACAGATACGCAGTATTTT. Translation gives CASSAISGAPTDTQYF.

CDR3 sequence (DNA): TGTGCCAGCAGCTTAAATAGGAGGCTAGCGGCGGGCTACGAGCAGTACTTC. Residues: CASSLNRRLAAGYEQYF. The chain joins TRBV11-2 to TRBJ2-7; TRBD2 aligns across 7 bases. CDR1 SGHAT and CDR2 FQNNGV come from the germline V gene. CDR3 length: 17 residues. V trimming: 2 bases; J trimming: 3 bases; junction bases outside the gene matches: 13.

This clone was picked up a small number of times. The V gene is TRBV4-2, the J gene TRBJ1-1, with a tentative D call TRBD1 (5 bases). This CDR3 is built from 14 residues. Trimming left V 4 bases short and J 4 bases short, with 13 bases between. Per germline, CDR1 LGHNA and CDR2 YNFKEQ. The CDR3: CASSRPPGGTEAFF. CDR3 sequence (DNA): TGTGCCAGCAGCCGCCCACCCGGGGGCACTGAAGCTTTCTTT.

The chain carries TRBV29-1 and TRBJ2-1; 10 positions agree with TRBD2. This CDR3 has 15 residues. Per the germline V gene, CDR1 is SQVTM and CDR2 is ANQGSEA. The junction had 10 bases not matched to a gene; V was cut back by 7 bases and J by 4 bases. CDR3 nucleotide sequence: TGCAGCGGTTCTCCGGGACTAGCGCCTTACAATGAGCAGTTCTTC. Translated, it gives CSGSPGLAPYNEQFF.